Sequencing of this TCR beta chain was carried out in a study of cytomegalovirus exposure and HLA in healthy donors (dated by TCRdb to about 2017). Looking at the study overall: An earlier analysis of approximately 550 of the donors reported more than 250 Gb of sequence data and around 120 million unique TCR beta sequences from 150 million to 200 million T cells. Among the roughly 400 genotyped donors, around 81% belonged to the genetic ancestry cluster associated with self-reported Caucasian donors. About 320 gigabases of sequencing data and approximately 84 million unique TCR sequences were included in an early release covering 550 to 800 HLA-typed donors. An earlier analysis of about 600 of the donors used high-throughput TCR beta sequencing to judge whether each TCR beta V gene segment behaved as functional or pseudogenic. Genome-wide SNP genotypes for about 65% of the roughly 670 donors were used in a later genetic analysis, which treated that subset as a discovery cohort. On average, around 200,000 unique TCR beta nucleotide sequences were sequenced per donor among fewer than 500 genotyped donors of the cohort, with roughly 19% of those sequences being non-productive. The later analysis used no new phenotypic data to find candidate immune exposures, relying instead on TCR beta sequences and their occurrence across donors. To study patterns of TCR occurrence, a later analysis re-analyzed previously published TCR beta repertoires from several hundred donors and added high-resolution HLA genotyping. Four to six DR-DQ haplotypes were handled as single units for association and clustering because linkage in the cohort was strong. The study aimed to test whether signatures of past pathogen exposure could be identified by cataloging public T cell receptors. The T cell repertoires of around 670 subjects were profiled by immunosequencing and related to cytomegalovirus serostatus. All discovery cohort repertoires had been generated using a single sequencing platform. To predict cytomegalovirus infection status, the study brought together high-throughput TCR immunosequencing, statistical association of individual TCRs with disease status, and machine learning. Besides the first cohort of around 670 subjects, a separate validation cohort made up of roughly 120 different subjects was used. Donor age, sex, ethnicity and CMV serostatus were compiled alongside the repertoire data. Typing coverage differed by locus: A, B, C, DRB1 and DQB1 were typed in about 629-640 donors, DQA1 in roughly 510, DPA1 in some 570, and DPB1 in just under 490. Both class I and class II loci were covered by HLA typing, at four-digit resolution. The research as a whole found: In a later analysis, TCR association rates were found to vary across HLA loci, with the most associated TCRs seen for DRB1 alleles and the fewest for HLA-C alleles. In a later analysis, HLA-associated TCR beta chains were found to be more clonally expanded and to have lower generation probabilities than equally common non-associated chains. A cluster of highly shared sequence variants was judged likely to represent a technical artifact of the sequencing pipeline. The 87-base-pair reads could not distinguish some IMGT-functional V segments, including TRBV6-2 and TRBV6-3, so those segments were excluded. In an earlier analysis of around 600 of the donors, most TCR beta V segments appeared in productive rearrangements about 87% or about 30% of the time, broadly matching IMGT annotations. The classifier was reported to diagnose cytomegalovirus status with high specificity and sensitivity in both the original cohort and the validation cohort. Over 15 rarely observed V segments, including chromosome 9 orphons, were excluded from the earlier analysis of almost 600 of the donors because counts were too low. When HLA alleles, especially DR and DQ, strongly co-occurred, TCR associations were difficult to assign to individual alleles. Linkage disequilibrium might explain the correlated functional status among segregating V segments, but an unknown experimental factor could not be ruled out. Most TCR sequences were seen in very few donors, while some public TCRs were found in many individuals. Because HLA typing was missing for some donors at each locus, association tests included only the typed subset. V-gene and J-gene trimming of TCR beta chains was associated with a missense DCLRE1C variant in a later genetic analysis, and the association was replicated in an independent cohort. The study gave a list of 150 to 200 TCR beta chains associated with cytomegalovirus. It was suggested by the authors that the approach could potentially be generalized to other disease states and immunological phenotypes. According to a later analysis, parvovirus B19, influenza, CMV and Epstein-Barr virus appeared linked to several top co-occurrence clusters. A later analysis associated 17,000 or so TCR beta sequences with specific HLA alleles at a false discovery rate of 0.05. The cohort was sequenced for TCR beta chains only, and without alpha or paired-chain data the features that could be detected were limited. A further reported finding was that TCR beta sequences accurately predicted the HLA-A and HLA-B alleles for most subjects in the first cohort. For the cohort, immune exposure information was limited to CMV serostatus. Most CMV-associated TCR beta chains appeared to be HLA-restricted in a later analysis, and the HLA associations seemed to be driven largely by CMV exposure. Sequencing depth was assumed to be roughly uniform across donors in the presence/absence analyses, though that assumption may not hold. According to a later genetic analysis, donors in an Asian-associated ancestry cluster had fewer N-insertions in productive TCRs than the approximately 700-donor mean. A few of the identified cytomegalovirus-associated TCR beta chains were confirmed in vitro to be specific for cytomegalovirus antigens.

Preparation of the library involved the immunoSEQ multiplex PCR assay. A mixture of 60 forward primers for TCR Vbeta segments and 13 reverse primers for TCR Jbeta segments was used in the multiplex PCR. The CDR3 region of rearranged TCR beta genes was amplified from genomic DNA by a multiplex PCR assay. The amplified TCR beta libraries were sequenced on the Illumina HiSeq System as 87-base-pair reads. The paper's processing steps were these. A later analysis counted about 82 million unique TCR beta chains across the 550 to 700 repertoires, and around 9.9 million of these chains were shared by at least two donors. A nearest-neighbor algorithm error-corrected the raw reads and collapsed the reads into unique sequences, merging closely related sequences to remove PCR and sequencing errors. V, D and J gene segments were assigned by aligning CDR3 sequences to IMGT reference sequences. Each retained sequence needed at least a six-nucleotide match to both a V gene segment and a J gene segment. Rearrangements were classified as productive when the CDR3 lacked stop codons and remained in frame with V and J, and all other rearrangements were classified as non-productive. Following IMGT convention, CDR3 was defined as the stretch from the second conserved V-encoded cysteine to the conserved J-encoded phenylalanine. Sequences without an unambiguous match to a single V gene segment were excluded from the earlier analysis of several hundred of the donors. An earlier analysis of 587 of the donors called V segments functional above 56.7% productive rearrangements and segregating when the between-donor standard deviation exceeded 5%. A statistical classification framework was developed to diagnose cytomegalovirus status using the catalog of TCR beta chain sequences. In a later analysis, TCR nucleotide sequences were compared against IMGT/GENE-DB human TR gene sequences so that V and J genes could be assigned. Using the TCRdist pipeline, a later analysis assigned CDR3 sequences along with most-parsimonious VDJ recombination scenarios. A later analysis defined each TCR beta chain by its CDR3 amino acid sequence plus V-gene family, and excluded reads lacking a unique V-gene family. A later analysis removed several hundred highly shared, low-generation-probability nucleotide sequences to deal with suspected cross-contamination and a sequencing artifact. In a later analysis, a clonal expansion index for each public chain was calculated from normalized within-repertoire ranks of inferred template counts. A later analysis computed generation probabilities with a VDJ recombination model fitted to out-of-frame rearrangements, and checked the results against IGoR. Hypergeometric tests were used in a later analysis to score TCR-TCR, TCR-HLA and TCR-CMV co-occurrence, with a repertoire-size bias correction applied to the TCR pairs. A later analysis estimated false discovery rates by permuting HLA or CMV assignments 20 times. In a later analysis, co-occurring TCRs were grouped using DBSCAN, with TCRdist sequence similarity added in when clustering inside HLA-allele-positive subsets. Repertoires with fewer than 30,000 or more than 120,000 public chains, plus five repertoires with anomalous nucleotide sharing, were excluded from co-occurrence clustering. The table comes from immuneACCESS by way of TCRdb, which keeps in-frame sequences with V and J called. Part of the clones is missing from these tables; in studies checked, under half for an unresolved V gene and the rest for unknown reasons. The D gene and trimming were derived from the DNA, and the V and J assignments and clone size from that table. In this sample the table shows some 160,000 clones, roughly four fifths of which occur a single time. 7% to 9% of the sample goes to the ten largest clones.

About this clone itself: Its antigen target is currently unknown. There are no base qualities to consult, and no much larger clone falls within one base.

The cohort was made up of roughly 670 healthy bone marrow donors. At the time of sampling, all cohort members were nominally healthy, though unrecorded immune exposures were likely present. The donor tested CMV seropositive, placing the donor among the approximately 290 seropositive members of the cohort. Every donor gave a peripheral blood sample, and the peripheral blood mononuclear cells from that sample were used for TCR beta sequencing. The Qiagen DNeasy Blood Extraction Kit was used to extract genomic DNA from the blood cell samples. CDR1 and CDR2 are drawn from the germline V gene: MRHNA, SNTAGT. V gives up 6 bases and J gives up 8 bases, and the segment between their germline ends measures 19 bases. Counted from cysteine to phenylalanine, this CDR3 has 14 amino acids. Solely the CDR3 DNA is kept, with 42 bases framed from the first base.

This TCR was sampled from a male donor in good health and CMV-seropositive. Sequenced material: PBMCs. The receptor chain draws on TRBV6-4 and TRBJ1-2; TRBD1 is a weak D gene call, 5 bases matching. The CDR3 is CASSGDGSAGGYTF. The DNA reads TGTGCCAGCAGCGGGGACGGATCCGCGGGAGGCTACACCTTC.